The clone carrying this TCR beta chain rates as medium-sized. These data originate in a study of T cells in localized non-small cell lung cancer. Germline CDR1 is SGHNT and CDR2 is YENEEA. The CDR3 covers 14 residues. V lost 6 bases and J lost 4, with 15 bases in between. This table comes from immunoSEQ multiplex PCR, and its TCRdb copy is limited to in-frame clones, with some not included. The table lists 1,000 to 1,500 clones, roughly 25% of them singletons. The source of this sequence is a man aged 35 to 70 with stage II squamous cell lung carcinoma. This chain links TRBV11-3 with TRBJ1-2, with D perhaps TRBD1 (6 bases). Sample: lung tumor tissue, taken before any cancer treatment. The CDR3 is CASRPQGWGYGYTF. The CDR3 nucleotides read TGTGCCAGCAGGCCACAGGGTTGGGGCTATGGCTACACCTTC.